This T cell receptor (beta chain) derives from a study of T cell responses to AZD1222 COVID-19 vaccine. At the level of the study: Second-dose intervals near 4 or 12 weeks were combined.

Concerning this clone: Its antigen is not known.

Clones were read by immunoSEQ multiplex PCR, and TCRdb kept only the in-frame ones, dropping some. In the table there are 130,000 or so clones, about nine tenths of which are singletons. Broader study findings: As reported, nearly half of all spike-specific TCRs target variant regions that are unmutated. The CD4 TCRs associated with vaccination extended across spike and predominated at 160-218 and 743-854.

This CDR3 is 16 amino acids long. V dropped 0 bases and J dropped 7 bases, with 20 bases sitting between them. The germline V gene has CDR1 SGDLS and CDR2 YYNGEE. The material sequenced was peripheral blood, taken on day 0 of AZD1222 vaccination. The sequence came from an adult in good health. V gene TRBV9 combines with J gene TRBJ2-7; D may be TRBD1 (5 bases). Here the CDR3 DNA reads TGTGCCAGCAGCGTAGAGGGGTTTAGGGGTTCCGGGGAGCAGTACTTC. The encoded protein is CASSVEGFRGSGEQYF. The full variable domain, its missing parts supplied by reference TRBV9 and TRBJ2-7, is DSGVTQTPKHLITATGQRVTLRCSPRSGDLSVYWYQQSLDQGLQFLIQYYNGEERAKGNILERFSAQQFPDLHSELNLSSLELGDSALYFCASSVEGFRGSGEQYFGPGTRLTVT.